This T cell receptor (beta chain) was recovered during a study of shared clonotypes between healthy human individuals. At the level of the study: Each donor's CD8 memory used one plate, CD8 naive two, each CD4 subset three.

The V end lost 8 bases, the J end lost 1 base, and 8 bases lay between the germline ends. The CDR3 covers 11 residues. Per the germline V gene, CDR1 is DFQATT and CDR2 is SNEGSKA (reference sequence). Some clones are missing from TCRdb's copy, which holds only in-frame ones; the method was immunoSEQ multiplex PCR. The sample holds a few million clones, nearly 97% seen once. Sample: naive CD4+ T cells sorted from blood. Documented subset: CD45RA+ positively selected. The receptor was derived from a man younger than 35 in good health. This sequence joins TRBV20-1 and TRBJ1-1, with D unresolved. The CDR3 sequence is CSPYGNTEAFF. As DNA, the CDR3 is TGCAGTCCTTACGGGAACACTGAAGCTTTCTTT.